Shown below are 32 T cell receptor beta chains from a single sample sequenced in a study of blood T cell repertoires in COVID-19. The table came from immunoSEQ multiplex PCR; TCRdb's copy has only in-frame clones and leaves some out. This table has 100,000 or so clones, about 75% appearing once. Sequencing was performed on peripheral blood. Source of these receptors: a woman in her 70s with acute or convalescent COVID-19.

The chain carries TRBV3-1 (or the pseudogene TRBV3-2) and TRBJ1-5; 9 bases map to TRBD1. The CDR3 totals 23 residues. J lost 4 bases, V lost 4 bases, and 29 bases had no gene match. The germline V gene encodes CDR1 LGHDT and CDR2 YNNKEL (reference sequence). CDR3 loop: CASSPPRGRGVSKVGTGNQPQHF. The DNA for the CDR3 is TGTGCCAGCAGCCCGCCAAGAGGGAGGGGGGTAAGCAAGGTAGGGACAGGGAATCAGCCCCAGCATTTT.

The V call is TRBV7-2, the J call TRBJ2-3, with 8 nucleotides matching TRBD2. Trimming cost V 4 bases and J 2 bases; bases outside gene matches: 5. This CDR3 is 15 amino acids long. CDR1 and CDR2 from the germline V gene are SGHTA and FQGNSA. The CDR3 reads CASSSAGAHTDTQYF. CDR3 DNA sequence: TGTGCCAGCAGCTCAGCGGGAGCTCACACAGATACGCAGTATTTT.

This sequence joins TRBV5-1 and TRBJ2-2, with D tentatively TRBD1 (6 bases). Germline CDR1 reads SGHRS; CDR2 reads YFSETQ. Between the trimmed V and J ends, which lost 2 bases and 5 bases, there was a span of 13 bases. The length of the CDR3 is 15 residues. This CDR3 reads CASSFRGQLTGELFF. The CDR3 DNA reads TGCGCCAGCAGCTTCCGTGGACAGTTGACCGGGGAGCTGTTTTTT. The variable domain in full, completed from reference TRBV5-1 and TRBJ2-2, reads KAGVTQTPRYLIKTRGQQVTLSCSPISGHRSVSWYQQTPGQGLQFLFEYFSETQRNKGNFPGRFSGRQFSNSRSEMNVSTLELGDSALYLCASSFRGQLTGELFFGEGSRLTVL.

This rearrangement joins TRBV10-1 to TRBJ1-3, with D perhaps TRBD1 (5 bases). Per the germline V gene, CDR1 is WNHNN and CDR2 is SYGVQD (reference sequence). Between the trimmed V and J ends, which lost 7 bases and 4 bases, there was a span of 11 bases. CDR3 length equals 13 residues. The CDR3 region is CASNPGSGNTIYF. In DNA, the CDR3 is TGCGCCAGCAATCCAGGGTCGGGAAACACCATATATTTT.

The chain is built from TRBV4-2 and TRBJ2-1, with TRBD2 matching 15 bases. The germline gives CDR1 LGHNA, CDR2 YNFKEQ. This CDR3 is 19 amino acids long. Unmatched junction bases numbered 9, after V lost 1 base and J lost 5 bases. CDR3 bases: TGTGCCAGCAGCCAAGCCCTCGGGACTAGCGGGGGGTCTAACAATGAGCAGTTCTTC. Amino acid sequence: CASSQALGTSGGSNNEQFF.

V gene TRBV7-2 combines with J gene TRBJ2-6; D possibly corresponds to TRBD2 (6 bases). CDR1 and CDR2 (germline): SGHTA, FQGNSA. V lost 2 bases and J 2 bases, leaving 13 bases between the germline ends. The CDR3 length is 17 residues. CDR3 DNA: TGTGCCAGCAGCTTATTATGGGGGGTAACTGGGGCCAACGTCCTGACTTTC. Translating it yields CASSLLWGVTGANVLTF.

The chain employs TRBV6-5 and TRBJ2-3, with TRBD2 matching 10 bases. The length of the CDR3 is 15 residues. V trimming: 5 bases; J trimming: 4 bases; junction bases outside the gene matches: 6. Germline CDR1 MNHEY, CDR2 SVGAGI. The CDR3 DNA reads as TGTGCCAGCAGTCTAGCGGGGGCCGGGGCAGATACGCAGTATTTT. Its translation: CASSLAGAGADTQYF.

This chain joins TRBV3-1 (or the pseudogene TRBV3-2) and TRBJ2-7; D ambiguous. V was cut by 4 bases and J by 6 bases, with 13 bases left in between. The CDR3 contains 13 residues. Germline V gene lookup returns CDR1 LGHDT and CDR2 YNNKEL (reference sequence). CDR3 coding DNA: TGTGCCAGCAGCCCAACCGGTTTACGCGAGCAGTACTTC. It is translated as CASSPTGLREQYF.

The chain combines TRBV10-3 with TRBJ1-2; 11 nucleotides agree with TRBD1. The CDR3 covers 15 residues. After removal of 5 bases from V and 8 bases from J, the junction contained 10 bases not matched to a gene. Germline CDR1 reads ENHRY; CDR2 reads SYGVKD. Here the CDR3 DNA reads TGTGCCATCAGTCAACCCGGACAGGGGGCGGGAGGCTACACCTTC. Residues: CAISQPGQGAGGYTF.

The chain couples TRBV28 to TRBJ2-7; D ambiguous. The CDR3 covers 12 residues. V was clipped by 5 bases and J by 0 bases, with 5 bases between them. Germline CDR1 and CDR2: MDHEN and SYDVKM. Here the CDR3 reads CASSTYSYEQYF. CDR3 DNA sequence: TGTGCCAGCAGTACATACTCCTACGAGCAGTACTTC.

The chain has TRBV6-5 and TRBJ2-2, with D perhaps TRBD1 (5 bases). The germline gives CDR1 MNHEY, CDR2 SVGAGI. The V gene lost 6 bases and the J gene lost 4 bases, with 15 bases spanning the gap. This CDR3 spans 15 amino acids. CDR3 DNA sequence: TGTGCCAGCAGGTCAGGGTCTACAGGCACCGGGGAGCTGTTTTTT. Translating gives CASRSGSTGTGELFF.

Here the CDR3 reads CAETGPNTGELFF. The CDR3 DNA is TGTGCAGAGACAGGGCCGAACACCGGGGAGCTGTTTTTT. The chain couples TRBV5-4 to TRBJ2-2, with 7 bases aligning to TRBD1. Germline V gene sequence: CDR1 SGHNT, CDR2 YYREEE (reference sequence). This CDR3 contains 13 residues. The full variable domain, its missing parts supplied by reference TRBV5-4 and TRBJ2-2, is ETGVTQSPTHLIKTRGQQVTLRCSSQSGHNTVSWYQQALGQGPQFIFQYYREEENGRGNFPPRFSGLQFPNYSSELNVNALELDDSALYLCAETGPNTGELFFGEGSRLTVL.

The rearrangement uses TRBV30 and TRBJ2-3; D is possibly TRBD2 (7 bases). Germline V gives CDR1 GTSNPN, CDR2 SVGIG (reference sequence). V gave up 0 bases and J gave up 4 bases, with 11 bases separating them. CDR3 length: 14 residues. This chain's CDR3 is CAWSVKGGADTQYF. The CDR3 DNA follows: TGTGCCTGGAGTGTGAAAGGGGGGGCAGATACGCAGTATTTT.

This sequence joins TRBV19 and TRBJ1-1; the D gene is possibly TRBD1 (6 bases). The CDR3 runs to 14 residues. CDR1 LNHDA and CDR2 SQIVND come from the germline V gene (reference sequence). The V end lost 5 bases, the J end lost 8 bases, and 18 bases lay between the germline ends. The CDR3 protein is CASSGLTGSGEAFF. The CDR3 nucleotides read TGTGCCAGTAGTGGGTTGACAGGATCCGGCGAAGCTTTCTTT.

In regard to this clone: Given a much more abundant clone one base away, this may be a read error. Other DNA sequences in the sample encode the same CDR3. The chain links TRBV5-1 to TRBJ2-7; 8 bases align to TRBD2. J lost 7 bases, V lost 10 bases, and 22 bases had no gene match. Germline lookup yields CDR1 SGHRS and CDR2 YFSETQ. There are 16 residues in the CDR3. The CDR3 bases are TGCGCCTGTTTGAGCCGTTGGGGGGGCCGGGGGGGGGAGCAGTACTTC. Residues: CACLSRWGGRGGEQYF.

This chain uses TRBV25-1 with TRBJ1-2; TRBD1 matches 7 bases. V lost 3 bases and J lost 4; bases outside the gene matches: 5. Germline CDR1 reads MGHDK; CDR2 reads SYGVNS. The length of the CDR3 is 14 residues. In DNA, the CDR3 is TGTGCCAGCAGTGAGTTCGACAGGGCCTATGGCTACACCTTC. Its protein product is CASSEFDRAYGYTF.

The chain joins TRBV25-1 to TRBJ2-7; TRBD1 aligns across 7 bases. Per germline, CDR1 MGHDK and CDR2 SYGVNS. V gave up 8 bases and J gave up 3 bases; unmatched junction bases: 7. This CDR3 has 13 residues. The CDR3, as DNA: TGTGCCAGCGTCCGTCAGGGGGACTACGAGCAGTACTTC. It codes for CASVRQGDYEQYF.

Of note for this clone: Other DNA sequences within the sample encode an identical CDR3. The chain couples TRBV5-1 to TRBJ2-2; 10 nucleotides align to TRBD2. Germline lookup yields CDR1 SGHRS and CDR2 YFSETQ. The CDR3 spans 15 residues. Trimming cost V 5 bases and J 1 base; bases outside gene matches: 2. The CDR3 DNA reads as TGCGCCAGCAGATCTAGCGGGGGGAACACCGGGGAGCTGTTTTTT. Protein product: CASRSSGGNTGELFF.

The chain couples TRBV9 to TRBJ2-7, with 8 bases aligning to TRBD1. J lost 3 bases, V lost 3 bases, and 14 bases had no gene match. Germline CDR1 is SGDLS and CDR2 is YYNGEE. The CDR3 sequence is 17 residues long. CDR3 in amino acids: CASSDSRGPAKYYEQYF. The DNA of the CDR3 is TGTGCCAGCAGCGACAGCAGGGGGCCTGCAAAATACTACGAGCAGTACTTC.

CDR3 bases: TGTGCCAGCAGCGTATCAGGGTACGAGCAGTACTTC. It is translated as CASSVSGYEQYF. The genes are TRBV7-9 and TRBJ2-7, with TRBD1 as a possible D gene (5 bases). The CDR3 runs to 12 residues. Trimming removed 5 bases from V and 4 bases from J, with 9 bases in between. CDR1 SEHNR and CDR2 FQNEAQ come from the germline V gene (reference sequence).

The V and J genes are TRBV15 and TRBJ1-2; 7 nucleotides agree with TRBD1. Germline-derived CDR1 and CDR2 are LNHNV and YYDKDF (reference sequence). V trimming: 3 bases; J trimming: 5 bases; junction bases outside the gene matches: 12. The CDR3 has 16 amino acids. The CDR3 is CATSSGQEPSSYGYTF. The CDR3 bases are TGTGCCACCAGCAGTGGACAGGAACCTTCATCGTATGGCTACACCTTC.

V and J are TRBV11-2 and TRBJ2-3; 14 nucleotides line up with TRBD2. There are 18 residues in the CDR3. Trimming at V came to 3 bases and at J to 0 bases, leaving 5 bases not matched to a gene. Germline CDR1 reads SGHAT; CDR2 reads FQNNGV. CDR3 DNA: TGTGCCAGCAGCTTGACTAGCGGGGGGGGTACGAGCACAGATACGCAGTATTTT. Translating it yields CASSLTSGGGTSTDTQYF.

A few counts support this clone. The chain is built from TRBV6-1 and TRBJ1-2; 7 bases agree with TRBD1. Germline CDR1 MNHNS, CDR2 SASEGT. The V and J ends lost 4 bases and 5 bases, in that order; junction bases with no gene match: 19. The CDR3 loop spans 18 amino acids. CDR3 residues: CASSVWVPRDSGFYGYTF. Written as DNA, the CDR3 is TGTGCCAGCAGTGTATGGGTCCCCCGGGACAGCGGCTTTTATGGCTACACCTTC.

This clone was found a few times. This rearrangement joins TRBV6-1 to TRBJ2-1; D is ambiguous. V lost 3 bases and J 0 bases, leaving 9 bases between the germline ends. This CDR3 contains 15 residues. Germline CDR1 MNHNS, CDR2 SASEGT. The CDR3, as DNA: TGTGCCAGCAGTGAGGTTAGGAGCTCCTACAATGAGCAGTTCTTC. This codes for CASSEVRSSYNEQFF.

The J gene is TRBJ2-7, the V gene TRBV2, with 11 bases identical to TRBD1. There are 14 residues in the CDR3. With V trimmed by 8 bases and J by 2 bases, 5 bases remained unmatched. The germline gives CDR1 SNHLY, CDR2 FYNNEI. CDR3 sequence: CASGADRGPYEQYF. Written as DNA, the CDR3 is TGTGCCAGCGGGGCGGACAGGGGGCCCTACGAGCAGTACTTC. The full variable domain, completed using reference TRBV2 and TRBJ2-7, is EPEVTQTPSHQVTQMGQEVILRCVPISNHLYFYWYRQILGQKVEFLVSFYNNEISEKSEIFDDQFSVERPDGSNFTLKIRSTKLEDSAMYFCASGADRGPYEQYFGPGTRLTVT.

The CDR3 DNA is TGTGCCAGCAGCTTAGCTGGACAGGGGTTTATCTACGAGCAGTACTTC. This sequence encodes CASSLAGQGFIYEQYF. The chain couples TRBV7-2 to TRBJ2-7; 9 positions match TRBD1. The CDR3 has 16 amino acids. CDR1 is SGHTA and CDR2 is FQGNSA in the germline V gene. Trimming removed 0 bases from V and 3 bases from J; junction bases left unmatched: 6.

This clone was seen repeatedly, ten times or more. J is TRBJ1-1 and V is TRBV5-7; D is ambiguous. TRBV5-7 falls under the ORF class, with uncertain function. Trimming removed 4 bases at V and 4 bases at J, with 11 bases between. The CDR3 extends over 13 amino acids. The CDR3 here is CASSGPGATEAFF. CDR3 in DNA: TGTGCCAGCAGCGGCCCCGGAGCCACTGAAGCTTTCTTT.

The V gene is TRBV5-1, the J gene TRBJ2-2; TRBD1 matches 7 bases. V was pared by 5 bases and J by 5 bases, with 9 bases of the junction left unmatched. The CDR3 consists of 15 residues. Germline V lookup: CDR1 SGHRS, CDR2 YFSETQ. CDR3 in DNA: TGCGCCAGCAGGCGCGAGGTACAGGGGACCGGGGAGCTGTTTTTT. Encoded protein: CASRREVQGTGELFF.

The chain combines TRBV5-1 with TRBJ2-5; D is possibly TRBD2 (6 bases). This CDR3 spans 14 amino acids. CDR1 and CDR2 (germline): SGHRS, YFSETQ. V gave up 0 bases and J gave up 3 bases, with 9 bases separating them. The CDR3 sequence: CASSLGTIKETQYF. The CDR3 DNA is TGCGCCAGCAGCTTGGGGACTATCAAAGAGACCCAGTACTTC.

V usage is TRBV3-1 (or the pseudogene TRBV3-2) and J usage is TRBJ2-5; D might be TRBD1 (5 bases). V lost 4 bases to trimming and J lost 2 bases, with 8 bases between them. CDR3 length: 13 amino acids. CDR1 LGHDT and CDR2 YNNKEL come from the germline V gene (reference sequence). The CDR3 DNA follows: TGTGCCAGCAGCCCCGGACAACAAGAGACCCAGTACTTC. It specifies CASSPGQQETQYF.

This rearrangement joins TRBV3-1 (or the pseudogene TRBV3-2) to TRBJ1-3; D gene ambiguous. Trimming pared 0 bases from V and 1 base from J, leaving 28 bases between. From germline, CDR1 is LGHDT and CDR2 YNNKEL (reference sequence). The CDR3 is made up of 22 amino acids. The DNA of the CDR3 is TGTGCCAGCAGCCAAGAGGGCCCAGAGGCAGGAGGTTATTTGCCTTCTGGAAACACCATATATTTT. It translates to CASSQEGPEAGGYLPSGNTIYF.

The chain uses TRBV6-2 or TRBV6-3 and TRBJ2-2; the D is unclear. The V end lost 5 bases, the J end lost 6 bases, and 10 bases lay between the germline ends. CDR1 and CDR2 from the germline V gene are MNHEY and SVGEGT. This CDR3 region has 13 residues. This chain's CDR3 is CASSQYNPGELFF. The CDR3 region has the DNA TGTGCCAGCAGTCAGTACAACCCCGGGGAGCTGTTTTTT.